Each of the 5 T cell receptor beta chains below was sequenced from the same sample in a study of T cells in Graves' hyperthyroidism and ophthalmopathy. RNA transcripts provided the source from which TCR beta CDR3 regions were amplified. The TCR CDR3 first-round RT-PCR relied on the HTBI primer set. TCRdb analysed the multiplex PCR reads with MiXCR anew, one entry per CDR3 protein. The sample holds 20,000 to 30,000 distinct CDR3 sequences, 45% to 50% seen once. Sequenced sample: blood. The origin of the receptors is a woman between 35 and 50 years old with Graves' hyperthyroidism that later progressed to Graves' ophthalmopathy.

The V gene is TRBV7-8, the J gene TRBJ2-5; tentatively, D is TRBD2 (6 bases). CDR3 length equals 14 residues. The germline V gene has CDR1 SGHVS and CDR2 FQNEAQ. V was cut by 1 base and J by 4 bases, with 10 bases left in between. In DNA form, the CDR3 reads TGTGCCAGCAGCTTAGGGGGGGTTGGAGAGACCCAGTACTTC. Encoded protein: CASSLGGVGETQYF.

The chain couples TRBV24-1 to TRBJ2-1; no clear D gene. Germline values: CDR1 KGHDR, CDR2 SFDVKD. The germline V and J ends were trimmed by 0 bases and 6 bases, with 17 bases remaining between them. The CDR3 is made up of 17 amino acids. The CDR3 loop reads CATSDLQVSGLGNEQFF. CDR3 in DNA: TGTGCCACCAGTGATTTGCAGGTGTCAGGATTAGGCAATGAGCAGTTCTTC.

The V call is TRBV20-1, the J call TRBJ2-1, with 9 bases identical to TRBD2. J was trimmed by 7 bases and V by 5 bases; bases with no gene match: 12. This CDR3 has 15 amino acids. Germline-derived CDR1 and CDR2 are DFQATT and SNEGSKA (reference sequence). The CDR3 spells CSAPKGGLALNEQFF. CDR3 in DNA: TGCAGTGCTCCCAAGGGGGGACTAGCCCTAAATGAGCAGTTCTTC.

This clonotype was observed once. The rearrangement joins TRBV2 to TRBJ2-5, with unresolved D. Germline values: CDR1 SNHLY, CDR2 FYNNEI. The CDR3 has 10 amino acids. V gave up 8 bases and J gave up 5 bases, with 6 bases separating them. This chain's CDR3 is CASARETQYF. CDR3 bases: TGTGCCAGCGCCCGGGAGACCCAGTACTTC. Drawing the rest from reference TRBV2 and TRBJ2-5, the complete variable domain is EPEVTQTPSHQVTQMGQEVILRCVPISNHLYFYWYRQILGQKVEFLVSFYNNEISEKSEIFDDQFSVERPDGSNFTLKIRSTKLEDSAMYFCASARETQYFGPGTRLLVL.

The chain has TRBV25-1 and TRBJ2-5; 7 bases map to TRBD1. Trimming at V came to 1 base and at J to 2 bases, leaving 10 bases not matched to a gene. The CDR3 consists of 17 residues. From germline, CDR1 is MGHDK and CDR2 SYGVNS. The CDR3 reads CASSESQRGQVQETQYF. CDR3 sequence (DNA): TGTGCCAGCAGTGAATCGCAAAGAGGACAGGTTCAAGAGACCCAGTACTTC.